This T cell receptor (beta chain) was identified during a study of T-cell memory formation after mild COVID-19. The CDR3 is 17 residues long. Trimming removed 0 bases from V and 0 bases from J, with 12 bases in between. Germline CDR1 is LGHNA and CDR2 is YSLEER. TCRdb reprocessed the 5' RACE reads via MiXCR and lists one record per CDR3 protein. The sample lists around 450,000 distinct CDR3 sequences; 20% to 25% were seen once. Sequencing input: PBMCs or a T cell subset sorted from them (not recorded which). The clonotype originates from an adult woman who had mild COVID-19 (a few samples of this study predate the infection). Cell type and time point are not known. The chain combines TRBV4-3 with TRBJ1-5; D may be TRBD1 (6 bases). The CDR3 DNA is TGCGCCAGCAGCCAAGATACGGACAGACATAGCAATCAGCCCCAGCATTTT. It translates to CASSQDTDRHSNQPQHF.